This T cell receptor beta chain was recorded in a study of T-cell reconstitution after alpha-beta-depleted transplantation in children. Preparation of the TCRbeta library was carried out with unique molecular identifiers. MiXCR was run by TCRdb on the PCR reads, yielding one entry per CDR3 protein. The table includes 2,500 to 3,500 distinct CDR3 sequences, 11% detected once. The CDR3 is made up of 14 amino acids. The germline V gene encodes CDR1 DFQATT and CDR2 SNEGSKA (reference sequence). This clonotype was seen many times. A junction end diverges from the germline sequence, so it may reflect a read error.

The rearrangement joins TRBV20-1 to TRBJ1-2; 9 bases line up with TRBD1. This TCR was sampled from a patient aged 2-10 years who had a stem cell transplant for inherited bone marrow failure, so the T cells may come from the graft donor. Material: PBMCs, mostly from graft donor cells, obtained 360 days after TCRalphabeta/CD19-depleted stem cell transplant. The DNA for the CDR3 is TGCAGAGCTAACCTACAGGGGGCGTTAGTTGGCTACACCTTC. It encodes CRANLQGALVGYTF.